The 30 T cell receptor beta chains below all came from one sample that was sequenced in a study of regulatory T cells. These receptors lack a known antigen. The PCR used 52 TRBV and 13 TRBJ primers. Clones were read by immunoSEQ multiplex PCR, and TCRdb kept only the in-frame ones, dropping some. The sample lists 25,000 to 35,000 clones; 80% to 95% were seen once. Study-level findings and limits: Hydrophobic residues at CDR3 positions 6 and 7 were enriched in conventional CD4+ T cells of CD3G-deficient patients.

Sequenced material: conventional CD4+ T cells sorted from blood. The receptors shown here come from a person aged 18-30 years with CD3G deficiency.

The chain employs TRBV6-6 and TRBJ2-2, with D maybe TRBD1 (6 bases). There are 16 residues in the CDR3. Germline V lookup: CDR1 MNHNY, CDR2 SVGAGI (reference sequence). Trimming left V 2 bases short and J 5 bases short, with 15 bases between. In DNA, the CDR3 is TGTGCCAGCAGTTACAGGGGGTTCCTAGGTACCGGGGAGCTGTTTTTT. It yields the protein CASSYRGFLGTGELFF.

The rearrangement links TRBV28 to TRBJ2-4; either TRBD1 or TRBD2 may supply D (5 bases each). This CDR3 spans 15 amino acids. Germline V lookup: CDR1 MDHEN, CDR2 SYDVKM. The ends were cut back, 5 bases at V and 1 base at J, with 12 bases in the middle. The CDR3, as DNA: TGTGCCAGCAGTCCACGGGGCTTGGCCAAAAACATTCAGTACTTC. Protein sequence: CASSPRGLAKNIQYF. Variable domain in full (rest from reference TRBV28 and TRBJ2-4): DVKVTQSSRYLVKRTGEKVFLECVQDMDHENMFWYRQDPGLGLRLIYFSYDVKMKEKGDIPEGYSVSREKKERFSLILESASTNQTSMYLCASSPRGLAKNIQYFGAGTRLSVL.

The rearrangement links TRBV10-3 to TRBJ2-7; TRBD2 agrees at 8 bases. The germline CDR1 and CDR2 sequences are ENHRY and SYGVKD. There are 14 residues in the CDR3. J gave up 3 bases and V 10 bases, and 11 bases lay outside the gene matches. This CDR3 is CATRAAGGRYEQYF. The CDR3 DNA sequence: TGTGCCACAAGGGCGGCGGGAGGCCGCTACGAGCAGTACTTC.

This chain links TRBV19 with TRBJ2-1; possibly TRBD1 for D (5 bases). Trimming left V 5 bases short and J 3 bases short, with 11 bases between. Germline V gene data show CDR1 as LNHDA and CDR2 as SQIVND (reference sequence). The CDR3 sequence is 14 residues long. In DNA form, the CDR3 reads TGTGCCAGTAGTGCGCAGGGTGTCTACAATGAGCAGTTCTTC. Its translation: CASSAQGVYNEQFF. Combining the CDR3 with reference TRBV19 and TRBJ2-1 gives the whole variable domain DGGITQSPKYLFRKEGQNVTLSCEQNLNHDAMYWYRQDPGQGLRLIYYSQIVNDFQKGDIAEGYSVSREKKESFPLTVTSAQKNPTAFYLCASSAQGVYNEQFFGPGTRLTVL.

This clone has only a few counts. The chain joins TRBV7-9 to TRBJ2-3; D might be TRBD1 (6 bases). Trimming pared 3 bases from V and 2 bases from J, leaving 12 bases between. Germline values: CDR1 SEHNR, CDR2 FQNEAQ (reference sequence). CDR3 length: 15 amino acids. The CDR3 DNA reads TGTGCCAGCAGCTTGGGCGCAGGGGCCACAGATACGCAGTATTTT. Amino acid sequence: CASSLGAGATDTQYF.

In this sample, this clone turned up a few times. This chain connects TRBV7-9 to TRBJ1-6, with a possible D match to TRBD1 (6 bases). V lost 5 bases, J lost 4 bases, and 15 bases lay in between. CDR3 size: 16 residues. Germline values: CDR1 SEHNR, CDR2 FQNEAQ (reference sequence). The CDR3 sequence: CASSRDTLKYNSPLHF. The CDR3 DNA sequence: TGTGCCAGCAGCCGGGACACGCTAAAATATAATTCACCCCTCCACTTT.

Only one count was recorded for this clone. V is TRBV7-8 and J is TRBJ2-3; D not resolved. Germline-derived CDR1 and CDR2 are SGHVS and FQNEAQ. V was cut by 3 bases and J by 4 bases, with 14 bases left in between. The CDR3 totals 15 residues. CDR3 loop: CASSFRTNQPDTQYF. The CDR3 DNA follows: TGTGCCAGCAGCTTTAGAACTAATCAGCCAGATACGCAGTATTTT.

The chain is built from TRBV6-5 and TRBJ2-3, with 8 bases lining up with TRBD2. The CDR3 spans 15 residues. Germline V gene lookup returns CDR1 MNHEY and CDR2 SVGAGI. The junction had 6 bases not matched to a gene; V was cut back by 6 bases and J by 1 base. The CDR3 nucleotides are TGTGCCAGCAGCTCCGGGACTAGACGCACAGATACGCAGTATTTT. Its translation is CASSSGTRRTDTQYF.

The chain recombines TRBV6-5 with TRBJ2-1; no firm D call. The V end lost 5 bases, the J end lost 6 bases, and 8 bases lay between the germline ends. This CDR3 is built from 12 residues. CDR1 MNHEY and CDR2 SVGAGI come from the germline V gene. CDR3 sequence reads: CASSSVGNEQFF. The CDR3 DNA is TGTGCCAGCAGTAGCGTCGGCAATGAGCAGTTCTTC.

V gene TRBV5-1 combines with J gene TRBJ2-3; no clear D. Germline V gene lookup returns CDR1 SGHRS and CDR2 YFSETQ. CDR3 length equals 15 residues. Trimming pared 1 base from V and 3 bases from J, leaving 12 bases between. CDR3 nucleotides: TGCGCCAGCAGCTTGATGGGGTCCCCAACAGATACGCAGTATTTT. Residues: CASSLMGSPTDTQYF.

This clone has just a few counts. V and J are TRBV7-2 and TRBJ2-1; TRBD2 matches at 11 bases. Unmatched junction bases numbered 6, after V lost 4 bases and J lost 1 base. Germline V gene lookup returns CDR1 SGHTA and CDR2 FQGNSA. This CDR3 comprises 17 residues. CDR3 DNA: TGTGCCAGCAGCTCGCTAGCGGGAGGAAGATCCTACAATGAGCAGTTCTTC. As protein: CASSSLAGGRSYNEQFF.

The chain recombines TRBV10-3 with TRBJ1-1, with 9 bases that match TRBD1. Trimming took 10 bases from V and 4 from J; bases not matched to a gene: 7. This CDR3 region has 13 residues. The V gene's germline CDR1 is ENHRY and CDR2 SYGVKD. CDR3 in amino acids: CATRTGEATEAFF. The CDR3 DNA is TGTGCCACTAGGACAGGGGAAGCCACTGAAGCTTTCTTT.

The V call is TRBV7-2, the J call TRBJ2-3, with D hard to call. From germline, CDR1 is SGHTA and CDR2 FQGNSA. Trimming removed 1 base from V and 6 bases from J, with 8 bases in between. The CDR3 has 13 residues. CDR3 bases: TGTGCCAGCAGCTTAGTGGCCCGCGATACGCAGTATTTT. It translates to CASSLVARDTQYF.

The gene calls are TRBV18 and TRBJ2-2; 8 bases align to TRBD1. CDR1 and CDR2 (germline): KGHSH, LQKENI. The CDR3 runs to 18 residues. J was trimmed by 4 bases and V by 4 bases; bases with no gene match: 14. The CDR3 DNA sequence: TGTGCCAGCTCACTCATCACTGCAGGGGGCGGCGGCACCGGGGAGCTGTTTTTT. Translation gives CASSLITAGGGGTGELFF.

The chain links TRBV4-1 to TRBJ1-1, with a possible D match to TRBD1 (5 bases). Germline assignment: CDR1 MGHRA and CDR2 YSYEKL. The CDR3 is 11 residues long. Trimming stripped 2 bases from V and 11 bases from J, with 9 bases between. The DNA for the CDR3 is TGCGCCAGCAGCCAAACGGGACGCGCTTTCTTT. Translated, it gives CASSQTGRAFF.

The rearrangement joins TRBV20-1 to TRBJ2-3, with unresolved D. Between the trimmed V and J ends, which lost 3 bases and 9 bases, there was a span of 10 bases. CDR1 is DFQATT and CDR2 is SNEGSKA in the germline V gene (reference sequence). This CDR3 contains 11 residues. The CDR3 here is CSASKGYTQYF. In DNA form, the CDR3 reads TGCAGTGCTAGCAAGGGCTACACGCAGTATTTT.

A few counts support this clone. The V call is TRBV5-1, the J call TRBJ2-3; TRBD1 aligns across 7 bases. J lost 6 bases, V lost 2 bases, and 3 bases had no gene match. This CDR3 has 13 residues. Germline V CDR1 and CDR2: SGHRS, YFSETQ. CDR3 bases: TGCGCCAGCAGCTTAGGACAGGCGGATACGCAGTATTTT. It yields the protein CASSLGQADTQYF.

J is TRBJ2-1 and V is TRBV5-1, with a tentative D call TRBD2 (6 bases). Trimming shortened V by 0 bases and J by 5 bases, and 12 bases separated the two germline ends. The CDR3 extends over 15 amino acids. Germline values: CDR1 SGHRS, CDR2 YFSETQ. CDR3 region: CASSLGTGEHNEQFF. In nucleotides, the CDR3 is TGCGCCAGCAGCTTGGGTACGGGAGAGCACAATGAGCAGTTCTTC.

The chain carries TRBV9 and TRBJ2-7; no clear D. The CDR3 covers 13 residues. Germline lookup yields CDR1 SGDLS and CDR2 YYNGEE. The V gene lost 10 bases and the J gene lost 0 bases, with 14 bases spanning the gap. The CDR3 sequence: CAGPGRHSYEQYF. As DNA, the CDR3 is TGTGCCGGTCCGGGCCGTCACTCCTACGAGCAGTACTTC.

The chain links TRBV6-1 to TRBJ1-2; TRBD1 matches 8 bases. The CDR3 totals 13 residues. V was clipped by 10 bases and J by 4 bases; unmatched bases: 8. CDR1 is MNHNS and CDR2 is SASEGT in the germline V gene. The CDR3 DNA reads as TGTGCCACACAACAGGGGGGCCTCTATGGCTACACCTTC. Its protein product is CATQQGGLYGYTF.

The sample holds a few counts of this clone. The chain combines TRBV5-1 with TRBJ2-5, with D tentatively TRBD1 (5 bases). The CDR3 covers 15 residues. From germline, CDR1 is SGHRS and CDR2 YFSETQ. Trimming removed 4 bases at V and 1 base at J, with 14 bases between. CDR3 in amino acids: CASSISPGPQETQYF. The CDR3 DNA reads TGCGCCAGCAGCATCTCCCCAGGGCCCCAAGAGACCCAGTACTTC.

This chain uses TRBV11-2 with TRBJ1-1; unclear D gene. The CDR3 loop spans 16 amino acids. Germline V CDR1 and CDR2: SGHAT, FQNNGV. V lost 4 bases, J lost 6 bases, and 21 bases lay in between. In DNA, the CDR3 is TGTGCCAGCAGCTCGCCACCATGGGCCAAAGCCGCTGAAGCTTTCTTT. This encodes CASSSPPWAKAAEAFF.

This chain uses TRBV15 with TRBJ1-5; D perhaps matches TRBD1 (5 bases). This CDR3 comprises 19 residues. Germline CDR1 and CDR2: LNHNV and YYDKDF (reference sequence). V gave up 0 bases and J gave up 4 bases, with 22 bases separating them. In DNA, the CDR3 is TGTGCCACCAGCAGAGAACGAGGAGGGGCCCCTCGGGCTAATCAGCCCCAGCATTTT. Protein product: CATSRERGGAPRANQPQHF.

The CDR3 loop is CASSLGGRNTGELFF. The CDR3 nucleotides read TGCGCCAGCAGCTTGGGTGGCAGGAACACCGGGGAGCTGTTTTTT. The V and J genes are TRBV5-1 and TRBJ2-2; unclear D gene. Trimming stripped 0 bases from V and 1 base from J, with 7 bases between. There are 15 residues in the CDR3. Per germline, CDR1 SGHRS and CDR2 YFSETQ.

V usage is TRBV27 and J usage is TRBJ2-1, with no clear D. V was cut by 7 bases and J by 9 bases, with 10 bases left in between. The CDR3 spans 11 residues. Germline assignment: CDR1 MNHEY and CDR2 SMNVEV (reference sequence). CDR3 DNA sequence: TGTGCCAGCATAAGCTTTTCTGAGCAGTTCTTC. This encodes CASISFSEQFF.

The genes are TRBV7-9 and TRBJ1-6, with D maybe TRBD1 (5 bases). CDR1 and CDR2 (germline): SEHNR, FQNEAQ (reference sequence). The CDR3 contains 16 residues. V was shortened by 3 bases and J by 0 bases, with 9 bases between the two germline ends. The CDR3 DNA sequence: TGTGCCAGCAGCTTTGATGGGGGCTCCTATAATTCACCCCTCCACTTT. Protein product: CASSFDGGSYNSPLHF. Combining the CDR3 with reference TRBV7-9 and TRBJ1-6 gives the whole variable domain DTGVSQNPRHKITKRGQNVTFRCDPISEHNRLYWYRQTLGQGPEFLTYFQNEAQLEKSRLLSDRFSAERPKGSFSTLEIQRTEQGDSAMYLCASSFDGGSYNSPLHFGNGTRLTVT.

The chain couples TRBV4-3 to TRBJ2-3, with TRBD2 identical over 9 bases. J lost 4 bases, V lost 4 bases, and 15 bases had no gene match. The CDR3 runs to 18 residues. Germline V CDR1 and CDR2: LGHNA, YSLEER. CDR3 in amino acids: CASSPRTSAGGASDTQYF. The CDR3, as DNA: TGCGCCAGCAGCCCCCGGACATCGGCGGGGGGGGCATCAGATACGCAGTATTTT.

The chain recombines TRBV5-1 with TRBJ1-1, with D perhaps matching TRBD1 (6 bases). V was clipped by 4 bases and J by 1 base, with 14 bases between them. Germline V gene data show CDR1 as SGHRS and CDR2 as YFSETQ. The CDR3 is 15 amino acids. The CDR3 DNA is TGCGCCAGCAGCGCCCTGGGACAAAAGAACACTGAAGCTTTCTTT. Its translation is CASSALGQKNTEAFF.

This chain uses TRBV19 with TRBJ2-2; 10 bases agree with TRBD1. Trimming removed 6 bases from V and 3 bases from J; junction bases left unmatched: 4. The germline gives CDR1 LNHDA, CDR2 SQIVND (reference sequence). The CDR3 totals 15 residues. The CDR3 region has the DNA TGTGCCAGTAGGTCCGGGACAGGGGACACCGGGGAGCTGTTTTTT. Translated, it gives CASRSGTGDTGELFF.

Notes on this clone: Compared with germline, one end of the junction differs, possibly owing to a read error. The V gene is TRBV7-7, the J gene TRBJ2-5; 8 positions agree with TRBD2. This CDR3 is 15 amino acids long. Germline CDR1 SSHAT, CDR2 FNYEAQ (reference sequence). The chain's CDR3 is CASSTNSGEGETQYF. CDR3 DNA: TGTGCTAGCAGCACTAATAGCGGGGAAGGAGAGACCCAGTACTTC.